This T cell receptor beta chain was obtained from a study of CD8 T cell repertoires and HIV-1 epitope variants. This CDR3 is 14 amino acids long. CDR1 SGDLS and CDR2 YYNGEE come from the germline V gene. Trimming pared 4 bases from V and 3 bases from J, leaving 11 bases between. Note on this clone: Its specificity is not known.

Assay used: immunoSEQ multiplex PCR; TCRdb lists only in-frame clones, some missing. The data show 5,000 or so clones, about three fifths seen once. This sequence joins TRBV9 and TRBJ2-1; D is possibly TRBD1 (6 bases). The specimen sequenced was cultured CD8+ T cells derived from PBMCs. The TCR originated in a male donor with HIV. This CDR3 reads CASSPRDIYNEQFF. CDR3 coding DNA: TGTGCCAGCAGCCCTAGGGACATCTACAATGAGCAGTTCTTC.